These 24 T cell receptor beta chains share one sample of origin, sequenced in a study of blood T cell repertoires in COVID-19. Some clones are missing from TCRdb's copy, which holds only in-frame ones; the method was immunoSEQ multiplex PCR. The table includes about 250,000 clones, around 89% detected once. Sequenced: PBMCs or T cells enriched from blood (not recorded which). The source of these receptors is a man in his forties who had recovered from COVID-19.

The chain joins TRBV7-9 to TRBJ1-2; the match to TRBD1 covers 7 bases. Germline assignment: CDR1 SEHNR and CDR2 FQNEAQ (reference sequence). The J segment lost 6 bases and the V segment lost 2 bases, leaving 0 bases of the junction unmatched. The CDR3 is made up of 12 amino acids. CDR3 nucleotides: TGTGCCAGCAGCTTAACAGGGGATGGCTACACCTTC. Translated, it gives CASSLTGDGYTF.

The chain has TRBV7-3 and TRBJ2-7; 11 bases fit TRBD1. Germline lookup yields CDR1 SGHTA and CDR2 FQGTGA. The CDR3 extends over 17 amino acids. Unmatched junction bases numbered 14, after V lost 6 bases and J lost 4 bases. The CDR3 nucleotides read TGTGCCAGCAGTAAGATGGGGACAGGGGGTAATAGGTACGAGCAGTACTTC. Translated, it gives CASSKMGTGGNRYEQYF.

This clone was seen more than once but under ten times. The chain combines TRBV7-7 with TRBJ2-1; D unclear. The V and J ends lost 2 bases and 15 bases respectively, with 23 bases between them. CDR3 length equals 15 residues. The germline V gene encodes CDR1 SSHAT and CDR2 FNYEAQ (reference sequence). In DNA, the CDR3 is TGTGCCAGCAGCTTATCTGCCGTCGGTTTTACTTATCGGTTCTTC. It codes for CASSLSAVGFTYRFF.

V is TRBV2 and J is TRBJ2-7; D gene ambiguous. CDR1 and CDR2 from the germline V gene are SNHLY and FYNNEI. The CDR3 is made up of 13 amino acids. Trimming shortened V by 6 bases and J by 2 bases, and 11 bases separated the two germline ends. The chain's CDR3 is CASRVPVPYEQYF. The CDR3 bases are TGTGCCAGCAGGGTACCAGTTCCCTACGAGCAGTACTTC.

V gene TRBV5-6 combines with J gene TRBJ2-7, with D possibly being TRBD1 (7 bases). V was trimmed by 3 bases and J by 4 bases, leaving 17 bases between them. Germline CDR1 is SGHDT and CDR2 is YYEEEE. The CDR3 consists of 15 residues. DNA of the CDR3: TGTGCCAGCAGCTCCTGGGGGCCAGGGGGGTACGAGCAGTACTTC. It codes for CASSSWGPGGYEQYF.

The rearrangement joins TRBV2 to TRBJ1-2, with D possibly being TRBD1 (5 bases). Germline V gene sequence: CDR1 SNHLY, CDR2 FYNNEI. This CDR3 spans 13 amino acids. Trimming cost V 7 bases and J 3 bases, with 12 bases left between them. This chain's CDR3 is CASTFATDYGYTF. DNA of the CDR3: TGTGCCAGCACCTTCGCGACAGACTATGGCTACACCTTC.

V usage is TRBV3-1 (or the pseudogene TRBV3-2) and J usage is TRBJ2-2, with TRBD1 as a possible D gene (5 bases). Trimming cost V 0 bases and J 4 bases, with 9 bases left between them. The germline gives CDR1 LGHDT, CDR2 YNNKEL (reference sequence). This CDR3 contains 15 residues. CDR3 sequence: CASSQDRVATGELFF. The CDR3 bases are TGTGCCAGCAGCCAAGACAGGGTGGCCACCGGGGAGCTGTTTTTT.

This CDR3 is CASGLVHQPQHF. The DNA of the CDR3 is TGTGCTAGTGGTTTGGTACACCAGCCCCAGCATTTT. The genes are TRBV12-5 and TRBJ1-5; no clear D. The CDR3 is made up of 12 amino acids. Germline-derived CDR1 and CDR2 are LGHNT and FRNRAP. Trimming removed 0 bases at V and 7 bases at J, with 4 bases between.

The V gene is TRBV6-5, the J gene TRBJ1-1; D is undetermined. The V end was cut by 7 bases, the J end by 2 bases, with 11 bases between. Germline CDR1 MNHEY, CDR2 SVGAGI. This CDR3 comprises 13 residues. In nucleotides, the CDR3 is TGTGCCAGCAACCACGGTCAAAACACTGAAGCTTTCTTT. Protein: CASNHGQNTEAFF.

This rearrangement joins TRBV2 to TRBJ1-5, with 8 nucleotides matching TRBD1. There are 15 residues in the CDR3. V lost 3 bases and J lost 7; bases outside the gene matches: 8. In germline, CDR1 is SNHLY, CDR2 FYNNEI. Here the CDR3 reads CASSDFTGGAQPQHF. The CDR3 nucleotides read TGTGCCAGCAGTGATTTCACAGGGGGGGCCCAGCCCCAGCATTTT.

The J gene is TRBJ2-5, the V gene TRBV24-1, with D maybe TRBD1 (5 bases). Trimming cost V 0 bases and J 5 bases, with 9 bases left between them. Germline V gives CDR1 KGHDR, CDR2 SFDVKD. This CDR3 region has 14 residues. Here the CDR3 DNA reads TGTGCCACCAGTGATTTGCCAGGGTGGGAGACCCAGTACTTC. Protein sequence: CATSDLPGWETQYF.

This clone was seen a handful of times. V is TRBV7-2 and J is TRBJ2-3, with no clear D. Trimming took 3 bases from V and 5 from J, leaving 9 bases between them. CDR3 length equals 13 residues. Germline CDR1 and CDR2: SGHTA and FQGNSA. CDR3 nucleotides: TGTGCCAGCAGCTTTCGTAGAGTAGATACGCAGTATTTT. Amino acid sequence: CASSFRRVDTQYF.

The chain combines TRBV19 with TRBJ2-2, with TRBD2 matching 15 bases. This CDR3 has 19 residues. In germline, CDR1 is LNHDA, CDR2 SQIVND (reference sequence). V lost 9 bases, J lost 0 bases, and 11 bases stayed unmatched. CDR3 residues: CASRRLGLAGGTNTGELFF. The CDR3 DNA sequence: TGTGCCAGCCGCCGTCTAGGACTAGCGGGGGGGACGAACACCGGGGAGCTGTTTTTT.

This clone was counted once. The V and J genes are TRBV11-2 and TRBJ1-3; 8 bases line up with TRBD1. CDR1 and CDR2 from the germline V gene are SGHAT and FQNNGV. The CDR3 spans 16 residues. V was clipped by 2 bases and J by 0 bases; unmatched bases: 3. The CDR3 DNA reads TGTGCCAGCAGCTTAAACAGGGGGTACTCTGGAAACACCATATATTTT. Its translation is CASSLNRGYSGNTIYF.

This clone has only a few counts. This sample includes further DNA sequences coding for the same CDR3. The CDR3 coding sequence is TGTGCCAGTAGTATAGGGACAGGCACAGATACGCAGTATTTT. Translation: CASSIGTGTDTQYF. The V and J genes are TRBV19 and TRBJ2-3, with D perhaps matching TRBD1 (6 bases). Germline V lookup: CDR1 LNHDA, CDR2 SQIVND (reference sequence). The V and J ends lost 1 base and 1 base respectively, with 6 bases between them. The length of the CDR3 is 14 residues. Together with reference TRBV19 and TRBJ2-3, the CDR3 gives the full variable domain: DGGITQSPKYLFRKEGQNVTLSCEQNLNHDAMYWYRQDPGQGLRLIYYSQIVNDFQKGDIAEGYSVSREKKESFPLTVTSAQKNPTAFYLCASSIGTGTDTQYFGPGTRLTVL.

This clone turned up a few times. The chain couples TRBV6-1 to TRBJ1-5, with D uncertain. This CDR3 has 15 amino acids. Looked up from germline, CDR1 is MNHNS and CDR2 is SASEGT. Trimming removed 3 bases at V and 7 bases at J, with 16 bases between. CDR3 protein: CASSDRIEGHQPQHF. The CDR3 DNA reads as TGTGCCAGCAGTGATCGAATAGAGGGTCACCAGCCCCAGCATTTT.

This chain connects TRBV6-5 to TRBJ1-5; TRBD1 agrees at 7 bases. Trimming removed 5 bases from V and 4 bases from J; junction bases left unmatched: 8. CDR3 length: 15 amino acids. Germline CDR1 MNHEY, CDR2 SVGAGI. In DNA, the CDR3 is TGTGCCAGCAGTACCCGGGACAGAAATAATCAGCCCCAGCATTTT. Its protein is CASSTRDRNNQPQHF.

This sequence joins TRBV7-6 and TRBJ1-6; 9 bases are a match to TRBD1. This CDR3 spans 15 amino acids. Germline CDR1 and CDR2: SGHVS and FNYEAQ. With 5 bases clipped from V and 9 bases from J, the junction kept 8 bases outside the gene matches. The CDR3 here is CASSPTGQGSSPLHF. The CDR3 DNA is TGTGCCAGCAGCCCCACGGGACAGGGAAGTTCACCCCTCCACTTT.

In this sample, this clone turned up a few times. CDR3 sequence reads: CASSVGGGVSSEQFF. The DNA for the CDR3 is TGTGCCAGCAGCGTAGGAGGGGGGGTAAGTAGTGAGCAGTTCTTC. The rearrangement joins TRBV9 to TRBJ2-1, with D possibly TRBD2 on 7 matching bases. Germline CDR1 reads SGDLS; CDR2 reads YYNGEE. Trimming removed 0 bases from V and 9 bases from J, with 16 bases in between. This CDR3 has 15 residues.

This clone was found once. V gene TRBV5-8 combines with J gene TRBJ1-6; 7 bases fit TRBD1. After removal of 4 bases from V and 13 bases from J, the junction contained 17 bases not matched to a gene. CDR1 and CDR2 (germline): SGHTS, YDEGEE. CDR3 length: 16 amino acids. Here the CDR3 DNA reads TGTGCCAGCAGCGTCGGGACAGCCGGTCAGAATTGGCCCCTCCACTTT. Protein: CASSVGTAGQNWPLHF.

The J gene is TRBJ2-5, the V gene TRBV24-1; 9 bases are shared with TRBD2. The CDR3 runs 19 residues. The V gene's germline CDR1 is KGHDR and CDR2 SFDVKD. V lost 5 bases to trimming and J lost 5 bases; unmatched junction nucleotides: 20. The CDR3 sequence: CATSAPGSSGSVYGETQYF. The CDR3 DNA is TGTGCCACCAGTGCCCCCGGGAGTAGCGGGAGCGTTTATGGGGAGACCCAGTACTTC.

The chain carries TRBV3-1 (or the pseudogene TRBV3-2) and TRBJ2-1; D remains ambiguous. The CDR3 is 15 residues long. Looked up from germline, CDR1 is LGHDT and CDR2 is YNNKEL (reference sequence). V was trimmed by 4 bases and J by 0 bases, leaving 10 bases between them. The CDR3 here is CASSPTPNSYNEQFF. CDR3 in DNA: TGTGCCAGCAGCCCGACTCCAAACTCCTACAATGAGCAGTTCTTC.

The rearrangement uses TRBV7-8 and TRBJ2-7; 8 nucleotides agree with TRBD1. V trimming: 1 base; J trimming: 3 bases; junction bases outside the gene matches: 8. This CDR3 has 16 amino acids. CDR1 is SGHVS and CDR2 is FQNEAQ in the germline V gene. The CDR3 DNA reads TGTGCCAGCAGCTTAGTCGCTGACAGGGGTTTCTACGAGCAGTACTTC. It codes for CASSLVADRGFYEQYF. Full variable domain (outside the CDR3, taken from reference TRBV7-8 and TRBJ2-7): GAGVSQSPRYKVAKRGQDVALRCDPISGHVSLFWYQQALGQGPEFLTYFQNEAQLDKSGLPSDRFFAERPEGSVSTLKIQRTQQEDSAVYLCASSLVADRGFYEQYFGPGTRLTVT.

The rearrangement joins TRBV7-8 to TRBJ2-2; 7 nucleotides agree with TRBD1. The CDR3 extends over 14 amino acids. Germline V gives CDR1 SGHVS, CDR2 FQNEAQ. V lost 5 bases, J lost 6 bases, and 6 bases stayed unmatched. This CDR3 is CASSTRDSPGELFF. The CDR3 DNA reads as TGTGCCAGCAGCACCCGGGACAGTCCCGGGGAGCTGTTTTTT. The full variable domain, its missing parts supplied by reference TRBV7-8 and TRBJ2-2, is GAGVSQSPRYKVAKRGQDVALRCDPISGHVSLFWYQQALGQGPEFLTYFQNEAQLDKSGLPSDRFFAERPEGSVSTLKIQRTQQEDSAVYLCASSTRDSPGELFFGEGSRLTVL.